One sample yielded the 24 T cell receptor beta chains listed below, sequenced in a study of cytomegalovirus exposure and HLA in healthy donors. The PCR used 60 Vbeta and 13 Jbeta primers. The protocol was immunoSEQ multiplex PCR, while the TCRdb copy is restricted to in-frame clones and leaves out a portion. The repertoire holds 80,000 to 95,000 clones, with 70% to 80% as singletons. Source material: PBMCs. The origin of the receptors is a woman aged 40 to 50 in good health and CMV-seropositive.

This chain links TRBV10-3 with TRBJ2-1; the match to TRBD2 covers 7 bases. The ends lost 0 bases at V and 5 bases at J; junction bases unmatched: 10. The germline V gene encodes CDR1 ENHRY and CDR2 SYGVKD. The CDR3 contains 17 residues. CDR3 residues: CAISESSGVAGDNEQFF. The CDR3 coding sequence is TGTGCCATCAGTGAGTCAAGCGGGGTAGCGGGTGACAATGAGCAGTTCTTC.

As concerns this clone: A read error may account for a junction end that differs from germline. The chain carries TRBV7-7 and TRBJ2-5; perhaps TRBD2 as D (6 bases). Germline V gene sequence: CDR1 SSHAT, CDR2 FNYEAQ (reference sequence). The CDR3 loop spans 15 amino acids. The CDR3 sequence is CASSLELGRWETQYF. The CDR3 DNA follows: TGTGCTAGCAGCTTAGAGTTAGGGAGGTGGGAGACCCAGTACTTC.

This chain uses TRBV6-4 with TRBJ2-7; 7 nucleotides align to TRBD1. The V gene end was trimmed by 4 bases and the J gene end by 3 bases; junction bases not matched to a gene: 6. This CDR3 comprises 14 residues. The V gene's germline CDR1 is MRHNA and CDR2 SNTAGT. CDR3: CASSVRQGGYEQYF. The CDR3 nucleotides read TGTGCCAGCAGTGTGAGACAGGGTGGCTACGAGCAGTACTTC.

The chain employs TRBV7-9 and TRBJ2-3, with 7 bases that match TRBD1. Trimming removed 3 bases from V and 6 bases from J; junction bases left unmatched: 6. The CDR3 runs 14 residues. CDR1 SEHNR and CDR2 FQNEAQ come from the germline V gene (reference sequence). CDR3 region: CASSLSGGPDTQYF. CDR3 nucleotides: TGTGCCAGCAGCTTGTCAGGGGGACCCGATACGCAGTATTTT.

V usage is TRBV28 and J usage is TRBJ2-1; no reliable D call. CDR1 MDHEN and CDR2 SYDVKM come from the germline V gene. The CDR3 loop spans 12 amino acids. Trimming left V 3 bases short and J 8 bases short, with 8 bases between. The CDR3 nucleotides are TGTGCCAGCAGTTTGGCGAGGTATGAGCAGTTCTTC. Encoded protein: CASSLARYEQFF.

This chain uses TRBV7-6 with TRBJ2-7; TRBD1 matches at 7 bases. There are 14 residues in the CDR3. The ends lost 2 bases at V and 3 bases at J; junction bases unmatched: 4. CDR1 and CDR2 from the germline V gene are SGHVS and FNYEAQ. The chain's CDR3 is CASSLSTGNYEQYF. As DNA, the CDR3 is TGTGCCAGCAGCTTATCGACAGGGAACTACGAGCAGTACTTC.

J is TRBJ1-1 and V is TRBV19; maybe TRBD1 (6 bases). The length of the CDR3 is 14 residues. Germline values: CDR1 LNHDA, CDR2 SQIVND (reference sequence). The V end was cut by 3 bases, the J end by 5 bases, with 13 bases between. In DNA form, the CDR3 reads TGTGCCAGTAGTATCGGGGGGCAAGCGACTGAAGCTTTCTTT. Protein sequence: CASSIGGQATEAFF.

The chain combines TRBV5-1 with TRBJ2-7; TRBD1 matches at 8 bases. This CDR3 region has 14 residues. V lost 4 bases, J lost 1 base, and 4 bases stayed unmatched. The germline CDR1 and CDR2 sequences are SGHRS and YFSETQ. CDR3 loop: CASSGGQGSYEQYF. DNA of the CDR3: TGCGCCAGCAGCGGAGGACAGGGATCCTACGAGCAGTACTTC.

CDR3 DNA sequence: TGTGCCAGCAGACCCGCCGGGAGAGACTTCTACGAGCAGTACTTC. Translating it yields CASRPAGRDFYEQYF. The rearrangement uses TRBV6-5 and TRBJ2-7; D might be TRBD2 (6 bases). The CDR3 consists of 15 residues. Germline V gene data show CDR1 as MNHEY and CDR2 as SVGAGI. With 6 bases removed from V and 3 bases from J, the gap between germline ends came to 18 bases.

The chain employs TRBV29-1 and TRBJ1-2, with D hard to call. This CDR3 has 11 residues. The germline V gene encodes CDR1 SQVTM and CDR2 ANQGSEA. Trimming cost V 5 bases and J 7 bases, with 11 bases left between them. As DNA, the CDR3 is TGCAGCGTTCCCCGGGTTTTTGGCTACACCTTC. This codes for CSVPRVFGYTF.

V gene TRBV6-5 combines with J gene TRBJ1-2; 7 positions agree with TRBD1. This CDR3 is 14 amino acids long. V was clipped by 7 bases and J by 4 bases; unmatched bases: 9. Germline CDR1 reads MNHEY; CDR2 reads SVGAGI. CDR3 coding DNA: TGTGCCAGCACCCCCCATGGGACAGCCTATGGCTACACCTTC. Translating gives CASTPHGTAYGYTF.

The rearrangement joins TRBV6-6 to TRBJ1-2; no clear D gene. The V gene's germline CDR1 is MNHNY and CDR2 SVGAGI (reference sequence). The CDR3 totals 14 residues. Trimming took off 6 bases at V and 4 bases at J, with 15 bases between the two ends. The CDR3 loop is CASRSLRQVYGYTF. The CDR3 DNA sequence: TGTGCCAGCAGGTCCCTAAGGCAGGTCTATGGCTACACCTTC.

V and J are TRBV15 and TRBJ2-5; perhaps TRBD1 as D (5 bases). TRBJ2-7 matches the DNA end more closely, so the J call is doubtful. This CDR3 comprises 15 residues. The germline V gene encodes CDR1 LNHNV and CDR2 YYDKDF (reference sequence). The CDR3 sequence is CATSRVAGPLYEQYF. The DNA of the CDR3 is TGTGCCACCAGCAGAGTTGCAGGGCCATTGTACGAGCAGTACTTC.

The chain uses TRBV9 and TRBJ1-6; TRBD1 matches 9 bases. The ends lost 4 bases at V and 7 bases at J; junction bases unmatched: 9. Per germline, CDR1 SGDLS and CDR2 YYNGEE. CDR3 size: 16 residues. The CDR3 loop reads CASSPWDRERNSPLHF. Written as DNA, the CDR3 is TGTGCCAGCAGCCCCTGGGACAGGGAACGGAATTCACCCCTCCACTTT.

The rearrangement uses TRBV15 and TRBJ2-1, with D tentatively TRBD1 (6 bases). This CDR3 is built from 14 residues. With 0 bases removed from V and 8 bases from J, the gap between germline ends came to 11 bases. Looked up from germline, CDR1 is LNHNV and CDR2 is YYDKDF (reference sequence). The chain's CDR3 is CATSREQGLHEQFF. As DNA, the CDR3 is TGTGCCACCAGCAGAGAACAGGGTCTACATGAGCAGTTCTTC.

The chain combines TRBV6-5 with TRBJ2-7; 9 positions agree with TRBD1. The V gene's germline CDR1 is MNHEY and CDR2 SVGAGI. The V gene end was trimmed by 4 bases and the J gene end by 4 bases; junction bases not matched to a gene: 2. This CDR3 has 13 residues. In DNA, the CDR3 is TGTGCCAGCAGTTGGGACAGGGATTACGAGCAGTACTTC. This encodes CASSWDRDYEQYF.

Within the sample, this clone is medium-sized. This chain joins TRBV10-2 and TRBJ1-1; D is possibly TRBD1 (5 bases). Deletions cut 2 bases from V and 5 bases from J, with 12 bases between. CDR1 and CDR2 (germline): WSHSY, SAAADI. CDR3 length equals 14 residues. CDR3: CASSERVEGTEAFF. Here the CDR3 DNA reads TGCGCCAGCAGTGAGCGGGTGGAGGGGACTGAAGCTTTCTTT.

This chain uses TRBV15 with TRBJ1-1, with D hard to call. This CDR3 comprises 14 residues. Trimming removed 8 bases at V and 1 base at J, with 14 bases between. Germline loops: CDR1 LNHNV, CDR2 YYDKDF (reference sequence). For the CDR3, the DNA is TGTGCCACCGGAAAAGTACGGGGGAACACTGAAGCTTTCTTT. This sequence encodes CATGKVRGNTEAFF.

A note on this clone: Its ends do not fully match the called genes, so a read error is possible. This chain joins TRBV7-7 and TRBJ2-7, with 7 bases lining up with TRBD1. CDR1 is SSHAT, CDR2 FNYEAQ, per germline (reference sequence). CDR3 length: 13 residues. The CDR3 nucleotides are TGTGCTAGCAGCTACGGGACAGACTACGAGCAGTACTTC. Its translation is CASSYGTDYEQYF.

V is TRBV6-5 and J is TRBJ2-7, with D perhaps matching TRBD2 (5 bases). The CDR3 length is 13 residues. V lost 6 bases to trimming and J lost 3 bases, with 12 bases between them. Germline assignment: CDR1 MNHEY and CDR2 SVGAGI. The CDR3 DNA reads as TGTGCCAGCAGAATCCATCGGGGCTACGAGCAGTACTTC. Its protein product is CASRIHRGYEQYF.

The chain recombines TRBV28 with TRBJ2-7; D unresolved. The CDR3 is 16 residues long. Germline V CDR1 and CDR2: MDHEN, SYDVKM. V was pared by 7 bases and J by 5 bases, with 24 bases between. The chain's CDR3 is CASTSGVSYVLHEQYF. CDR3 nucleotides: TGTGCCAGCACCTCTGGAGTATCGTATGTTCTGCACGAGCAGTACTTC.

The chain links TRBV10-3 to TRBJ2-7; D is undetermined. Trimming left V 2 bases short and J 0 bases short, with 5 bases between. The CDR3 totals 13 residues. Germline values: CDR1 ENHRY, CDR2 SYGVKD. The CDR3 reads CAISETVSYEQYF. CDR3 DNA: TGTGCCATCAGTGAGACAGTCTCCTACGAGCAGTACTTC.

This clone was observed a handful of times. The chain links TRBV4-1 to TRBJ1-1, with no clear D. V was clipped by 0 bases and J by 0 bases, with 5 bases between them. The germline gives CDR1 MGHRA, CDR2 YSYEKL. The CDR3 runs to 14 residues. DNA of the CDR3: TGCGCCAGCAGCCAAGATCCCATGAACACTGAAGCTTTCTTT. Translated, it gives CASSQDPMNTEAFF.

This clone was observed a handful of times. The chain combines TRBV25-1 with TRBJ1-4; D perhaps matches TRBD1 (6 bases). V was pared by 8 bases and J by 8 bases, with 18 bases between. Germline loops: CDR1 MGHDK, CDR2 SYGVNS. The CDR3 runs 14 residues. The CDR3 here is CASPKRGLDEKLFF. The CDR3 DNA follows: TGTGCCAGCCCGAAAAGGGGGTTGGACGAAAAACTGTTTTTT.